This T cell receptor (beta chain) is from a study of shared clonotypes between healthy human individuals. About the research overall: Researchers assigned three CD4 naive, three CD4 memory, two CD8 naive and one CD8 memory plate to each donor. Findings and limits, study-wide: Limitation of the genetic and exposure-history diversity represented came from the few donors. Sorted-subset samples were not fully sequenced, rarefaction indicated.

Replicate PCRs run on sorted subsets employed 200 ng DNA, 25,000 to 35,000 T cell genomes. Libraries were prepared by immunoSEQ multiplex PCR; TCRdb keeps only in-frame clonotypes and omits some of them. This sample has 2 million to 2.5 million clones, with approximately 94% found just once. As for this clone: Antigen: not known.

What was sequenced was naive CD4+ T cells sorted from blood. The sample's subset: CD45RA+ positively selected. The clonotype was recovered from a man aged 18 to 29 in good health.

The CDR3 nucleotides are TGCAGTGCTTCCGGACAGGCCCCCTACACCTTC. It codes for CSASGQAPYTF. V usage is TRBV20-1 and J usage is TRBJ1-2, with 7 bases matching TRBD1. This CDR3 has 11 amino acids. Unmatched junction bases numbered 7, after V lost 5 bases and J lost 10 bases. Germline V gives CDR1 DFQATT, CDR2 SNEGSKA (reference sequence).